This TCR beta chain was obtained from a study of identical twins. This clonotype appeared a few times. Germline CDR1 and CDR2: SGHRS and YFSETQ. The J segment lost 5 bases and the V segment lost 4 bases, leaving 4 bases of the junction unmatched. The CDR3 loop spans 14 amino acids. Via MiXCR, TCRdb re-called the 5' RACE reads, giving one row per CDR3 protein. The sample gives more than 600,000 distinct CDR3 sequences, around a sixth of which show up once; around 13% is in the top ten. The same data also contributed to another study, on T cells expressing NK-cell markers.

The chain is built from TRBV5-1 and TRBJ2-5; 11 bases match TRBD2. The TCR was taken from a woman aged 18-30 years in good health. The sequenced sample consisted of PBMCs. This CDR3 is CASSHSGGAETQYF. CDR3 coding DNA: TGCGCCAGCAGCCATAGCGGGGGGGCGGAGACCCAGTACTTC.